Below, 10 T cell receptor beta chains from the same sample are listed, as sequenced in a study of control samples from healthy donors and cancer patients. Profiling relied on immunoSEQ multiplex PCR, and the TCRdb table lists in-frame clones only, not all of them. The table lists about 86,000 clones, approximately 93% of them singletons. The specimen sequenced was blood. These receptor sequences come from a woman aged 25 to 45 in good health.

The gene calls are TRBV7-6 and TRBJ2-5; 7 bases map to TRBD2. V shed 3 bases and J 1 base; nucleotides not matched to a gene: 5. The CDR3 spans 15 residues. Germline V lookup: CDR1 SGHVS, CDR2 FNYEAQ. This CDR3 is CASSFGGGLQETQYF. Here the CDR3 DNA reads TGTGCCAGCAGCTTTGGGGGGGGACTCCAAGAGACCCAGTACTTC.

The rearrangement joins TRBV5-4 to TRBJ2-3; 7 bases fit TRBD1. This CDR3 contains 16 residues. J gave up 6 bases and V 5 bases, and 15 bases lay outside the gene matches. Germline CDR1 is SGHNT and CDR2 is YYREEE (reference sequence). The CDR3 bases are TGTGCCAGCAGACCCCATCCGGGACAGTCAGGGGATACGCAGTATTTT. Translating it yields CASRPHPGQSGDTQYF.

The V gene is TRBV10-3, the J gene TRBJ2-3; 12 bases are a match to TRBD2. The CDR3 consists of 18 residues. CDR1 is ENHRY and CDR2 is SYGVKD in the germline V gene. The J segment lost 0 bases and the V segment lost 6 bases, leaving 10 bases of the junction unmatched. The CDR3 coding sequence is TGTGCCATCAGGCGATGGACTAGCGGGGCTCCTAGCACAGATACGCAGTATTTT. It yields the protein CAIRRWTSGAPSTDTQYF.

This chain links TRBV2 with TRBJ2-7; 10 nucleotides align to TRBD1. V lost 7 bases to trimming and J lost 3 bases; unmatched junction nucleotides: 3. Germline CDR1 is SNHLY and CDR2 is FYNNEI. The CDR3 totals 13 residues. CDR3 DNA sequence: TGTGCCAGCAAGGGGGACAGGGGCTACGAGCAGTACTTC. This gives the protein CASKGDRGYEQYF.

V is TRBV24-1 and J is TRBJ1-3, with 7 nucleotides matching TRBD1. J lost 2 bases, V lost 3 bases, and 0 bases had no gene match. The CDR3 runs to 14 residues. CDR1 and CDR2 from the germline V gene are KGHDR and SFDVKD. The CDR3 sequence is CATSDTGAGNTIYF. CDR3 DNA: TGTGCCACCAGTGATACAGGGGCTGGAAACACCATATATTTT.

The chain has TRBV2 and TRBJ1-1; D may be TRBD1 (5 bases). The germline CDR1 and CDR2 sequences are SNHLY and FYNNEI. The CDR3 contains 16 residues. With 4 bases removed from V and 0 bases from J, the gap between germline ends came to 15 bases. The DNA for the CDR3 is TGTGCCAGCAGTGGGGGGAGGAGGGTGATGAACACTGAAGCTTTCTTT. Translated, it gives CASSGGRRVMNTEAFF.

This CDR3 is CASSPDGSLEQYF. The CDR3 DNA reads as TGTGCCAGCAGCCCCGACGGGTCGCTCGAGCAGTACTTC. This chain joins TRBV5-4 and TRBJ2-7; the D is unclear. V gave up 4 bases and J gave up 6 bases, with 14 bases separating them. The CDR3 consists of 13 residues. Per germline, CDR1 SGHNT and CDR2 YYREEE (reference sequence).

This chain connects TRBV7-8 to TRBJ2-5; 8 nucleotides match TRBD2. The V and J ends lost 6 bases and 2 bases, in that order; junction bases with no gene match: 8. The CDR3 runs 15 residues. Germline-derived CDR1 and CDR2 are SGHVS and FQNEAQ. CDR3 sequence (DNA): TGTGCCAGCAGACCCCGACTAGCGACTCAAGAGACCCAGTACTTC. Translating it yields CASRPRLATQETQYF. The full variable domain, rest sourced from reference TRBV7-8 and TRBJ2-5, is GAGVSQSPRYKVAKRGQDVALRCDPISGHVSLFWYQQALGQGPEFLTYFQNEAQLDKSGLPSDRFFAERPEGSVSTLKIQRTQQEDSAVYLCASRPRLATQETQYFGPGTRLLVL.

The chain recombines TRBV10-3 with TRBJ1-2, with no clear D. The V end lost 3 bases, the J end lost 0 bases, and 5 bases lay between the germline ends. CDR1 is ENHRY, CDR2 SYGVKD, per germline. CDR3 length: 13 amino acids. For the CDR3, the DNA is TGTGCCATCAGTGACGGATCTAACTATGGCTACACCTTC. This codes for CAISDGSNYGYTF.

The V call is TRBV19, the J call TRBJ2-2; 16 nucleotides match TRBD2. Losses at the gene ends were 6 bases for V and 4 bases for J; bases not matched to a gene: 17. This CDR3 is built from 21 residues. Germline V gene lookup returns CDR1 LNHDA and CDR2 SQIVND (reference sequence). CDR3 nucleotide sequence: TGTGCCAGTAGCACGAGGACCGGGACTAGCGGGAGGGTGGCTATCACCGGGGAGCTGTTTTTT. This translates into CASSTRTGTSGRVAITGELFF.